This TCR beta chain was profiled in a study of blood T cells in healthy people across ages. Study-wide context: About one barcoded TCR beta cDNA was captured per two T cells.

This clonotype was recorded a few times. Its antigen is as yet unknown. Study findings and constraints: Diversity figures derived from one million T cells were judged to underestimate the true value. Donor CMV status, an unknown factor, possibly confounded changes in expanded clonotypes. Samples with more naive T cells showed higher observed beta diversity.

CDR1 and CDR2 (germline): MNHEY, SVGEGT. CDR3 length equals 13 residues. V was shortened by 11 bases and J by 3 bases, with 16 bases between the two germline ends. Primers used in a second PCR of roughly 6 to 11 cycles were a sample-barcoded 5' primer and a J-beta primer mix. MiXCR was run by TCRdb on the 5' RACE reads, yielding one entry per CDR3 protein. This sample carries about 1.5 million distinct CDR3 sequences, approximately 42% of them seen once, and the ten largest clones take approximately 4.1%. The material sequenced was blood. The chain carries TRBV6-2 or TRBV6-3 and TRBJ1-1; D unclear. The source of this sequence is a woman younger than 35 in good health. The CDR3 DNA reads as TGTGCCGGTTCGACACCGATGGACACTGAAGCTTTCTTT. Its protein product is CAGSTPMDTEAFF.